One and the same sample provided the 23 T cell receptor beta chains below, sequenced in a study of blood T cell repertoires in COVID-19. The data were produced by immunoSEQ multiplex PCR, yet TCRdb's version contains in-frame clones alone and is incomplete. The data contain about 200,000 clones, about 88% of them singletons. The sample comprised peripheral blood. The receptors originated from a man in his forties or fifties with active or convalescent COVID-19.

The V call is TRBV3-1 (or the pseudogene TRBV3-2), the J call TRBJ2-2, with D hard to call. From germline, CDR1 is LGHDT and CDR2 YNNKEL (reference sequence). This CDR3 contains 14 residues. Trimming stripped 0 bases from V and 0 bases from J, with 2 bases between. The CDR3 DNA follows: TGTGCCAGCAGCCAAGACGCGAACACCGGGGAGCTGTTTTTT. It is translated as CASSQDANTGELFF.

This chain connects TRBV3-1 (or the pseudogene TRBV3-2) to TRBJ2-7, with 7 bases aligning to TRBD1. This CDR3 spans 15 amino acids. Germline V gives CDR1 LGHDT, CDR2 YNNKEL (reference sequence). V was pared by 2 bases and J by 2 bases, with 6 bases of the junction left unmatched. The CDR3 sequence is CASSQTTGLPYEQYF. The CDR3, as DNA: TGTGCCAGCAGCCAAACGACAGGGCTCCCCTACGAGCAGTACTTC.

In its sample, this clone was seen a few times. Other DNA sequences in the sample encode the same CDR3. The V and J genes are TRBV19 and TRBJ1-2; D not resolved. CDR3 length equals 15 residues. Germline V gene lookup returns CDR1 LNHDA and CDR2 SQIVND (reference sequence). Trimming stripped 3 bases from V and 0 bases from J, with 11 bases between. The CDR3 nucleotides are TGTGCCAGTAGTATCCTGTGGGAGTCTAACTATGGCTACACCTTC. It yields the protein CASSILWESNYGYTF.

The V gene is TRBV7-2, the J gene TRBJ2-1, with D perhaps matching TRBD2 (6 bases). V was trimmed by 8 bases and J by 0 bases, leaving 14 bases between them. Germline loops: CDR1 SGHTA, CDR2 FQGNSA. The CDR3 loop spans 15 amino acids. The CDR3: CASGVAVSSYNEQFF. The CDR3 DNA sequence: TGTGCCAGCGGAGTAGCGGTTAGCTCCTACAATGAGCAGTTCTTC.

This chain uses TRBV19 with TRBJ1-1; perhaps TRBD1 as D (5 bases). Trimming shortened V by 3 bases and J by 4 bases, and 15 bases separated the two germline ends. Per the germline V gene, CDR1 is LNHDA and CDR2 is SQIVND (reference sequence). The CDR3 spans 15 residues. The CDR3 sequence is CASSIGGQGGTEAFF. DNA for the CDR3: TGTGCCAGTAGTATCGGAGGGCAGGGAGGCACTGAAGCTTTCTTT.

The V gene is TRBV7-9, the J gene TRBJ2-3; 13 bases agree with TRBD2. J gave up 0 bases and V 11 bases, and 2 bases lay outside the gene matches. The CDR3 consists of 14 residues. Germline-derived CDR1 and CDR2 are SEHNR and FQNEAQ (reference sequence). As DNA, the CDR3 is TGTGCCGGGACTAGCGGGACTAGCACAGATACGCAGTATTTT. It encodes CAGTSGTSTDTQYF.

The chain is built from TRBV5-1 and TRBJ1-1; 9 bases match TRBD1. V shed 2 bases, J shed 3 bases, and the junction held 5 bases outside the gene matches. CDR3 length equals 15 residues. Germline V gene sequence: CDR1 SGHRS, CDR2 YFSETQ. CDR3 bases: TGCGCCAGCAGCTTTAGGACAGGGGCGGACACTGAAGCTTTCTTT. It specifies CASSFRTGADTEAFF.

The chain links TRBV6-5 to TRBJ2-3; D is unclear. Germline values: CDR1 MNHEY, CDR2 SVGAGI. This CDR3 is 16 amino acids long. Trimming removed 2 bases at V and 2 bases at J, with 14 bases between. The CDR3 nucleotides read TGTGCCAGCAGTTACCCCCCACCTCAAGCCACAGATACGCAGTATTTT. It encodes CASSYPPPQATDTQYF.

V is TRBV11-3 and J is TRBJ1-6; D is ambiguous. The V end was cut by 5 bases, the J end by 3 bases, with 11 bases between. Germline-derived CDR1 and CDR2 are SGHNT and YENEEA. This CDR3 is 15 amino acids long. Written as DNA, the CDR3 is TGTGCCAGCAGCCTAGGGAGGGACTATAATTCACCCCTCCACTTT. It specifies CASSLGRDYNSPLHF.

The chain employs TRBV5-1 and TRBJ2-5; D perhaps matches TRBD2 (6 bases). Per germline, CDR1 SGHRS and CDR2 YFSETQ. Trimming removed 1 base at V and 0 bases at J, with 10 bases between. This CDR3 has 15 residues. The CDR3 spells CASSLNGGYQETQYF. The CDR3, as DNA: TGCGCCAGCAGCTTGAACGGGGGTTACCAAGAGACCCAGTACTTC.

The chain joins TRBV28 to TRBJ1-2; perhaps TRBD1 as D (5 bases). V was pared by 5 bases and J by 5 bases, with 18 bases between. Per germline, CDR1 MDHEN and CDR2 SYDVKM. The CDR3 is 15 amino acids. The CDR3 is CASSLPGAVDYGYTF. In DNA form, the CDR3 reads TGTGCCAGCAGTCTTCCTGGGGCAGTTGATTATGGCTACACCTTC.

This chain uses TRBV4-1 with TRBJ2-4; D remains unclear. CDR3 length equals 17 residues. The V end lost 1 base, the J end lost 3 bases, and 16 bases lay between the germline ends. Germline assignment: CDR1 MGHRA and CDR2 YSYEKL. CDR3 in DNA: TGCGCCAGCAGCCAAGGACGTCTAATTGAGGTCAAAAACATTCAGTACTTC. It translates to CASSQGRLIEVKNIQYF.

The chain couples TRBV6-6 to TRBJ2-7, with D maybe TRBD1 (5 bases). The CDR3 has 14 residues. With 0 bases removed from V and 5 bases from J, the gap between germline ends came to 11 bases. CDR1 is MNHNY and CDR2 is SVGAGI in the germline V gene (reference sequence). CDR3 amino acids: CASSYSTALNEQYF. The CDR3, as DNA: TGTGCCAGCAGTTACTCGACAGCTCTAAACGAGCAGTACTTC.

CDR3 DNA sequence: TGCGCCAGCAGCTCTGGGAGCAGCTTTGCTGGGGCCAACGTCCTGACTTTC. Amino acids: CASSSGSSFAGANVLTF. The rearrangement joins TRBV5-1 to TRBJ2-6, with D tentatively TRBD2 (5 bases). The V gene lost 3 bases and the J gene lost 2 bases, with 15 bases spanning the gap. Germline lookup yields CDR1 SGHRS and CDR2 YFSETQ. The CDR3 contains 17 residues.

This chain uses TRBV27 with TRBJ2-7, with D possibly TRBD1 on 6 matching bases. CDR1 is MNHEY and CDR2 is SMNVEV in the germline V gene (reference sequence). The CDR3 has 12 residues. V shed 5 bases and J shed 7 bases, with 12 bases lying between them. CDR3 sequence: CASSPSTGEQYF. The CDR3 nucleotides read TGTGCCAGCAGTCCGAGCACAGGGGAGCAGTACTTC.

The rearrangement uses TRBV9 and TRBJ1-2; 12 nucleotides align to TRBD1. CDR3 length: 15 residues. The V and J ends lost 4 bases and 6 bases, in that order; junction bases with no gene match: 7. Looked up from germline, CDR1 is SGDLS and CDR2 is YYNGEE. In DNA form, the CDR3 reads TGTGCCAGCAGCTCCCGGTGGGACAGGGGGCATGGCTACACCTTC. Protein product: CASSSRWDRGHGYTF.

V and J are TRBV18 and TRBJ2-3, with D possibly matching TRBD2 (5 bases). Germline lookup yields CDR1 KGHSH and CDR2 LQKENI. The CDR3 contains 15 residues. The ends were cut back, 2 bases at V and 1 base at J, with 10 bases in the middle. The CDR3 reads CASSPTGVRTDTQYF. The CDR3 DNA is TGTGCCAGCTCACCAACCGGGGTGCGCACAGATACGCAGTATTTT.

This sequence joins TRBV7-2 and TRBJ2-2; 7 bases line up with TRBD2. The V gene end was trimmed by 5 bases and the J gene end by 5 bases; junction bases not matched to a gene: 8. The CDR3 has 15 residues. The germline CDR1 and CDR2 sequences are SGHTA and FQGNSA. The CDR3 nucleotides are TGTGCCAGCAGCACTCGGACTAGTAGGACCGGGGAGCTGTTTTTT. Its translation: CASSTRTSRTGELFF.

This CDR3 is CATIEENFDRTSTDTQYF. CDR3 bases: TGTGCCACCATAGAAGAAAACTTTGACAGAACCAGCACAGATACGCAGTATTTT. The V gene is TRBV24-1, the J gene TRBJ2-3; TRBD1 might be the D (5 bases). Germline-derived CDR1 and CDR2 are KGHDR and SFDVKD. This CDR3 region has 18 residues. The V end lost 8 bases, the J end lost 0 bases, and 23 bases lay between the germline ends.

The CDR3 is CASSIGAGGTGELFF. CDR3 bases: TGTGCCAGCAGTATAGGGGCAGGTGGGACCGGGGAGCTGTTTTTT. The chain recombines TRBV6-5 with TRBJ2-2, with TRBD1 as a possible D gene (5 bases). The V end was cut by 5 bases, the J end by 5 bases, with 15 bases between. This CDR3 spans 15 amino acids. Germline lookup yields CDR1 MNHEY and CDR2 SVGAGI.

V gene TRBV6-4 combines with J gene TRBJ1-5, with a tentative D call TRBD1 (6 bases). The CDR3 extends over 15 amino acids. Trimming removed 6 bases from V and 0 bases from J, with 12 bases in between. Germline V lookup: CDR1 MRHNA, CDR2 SNTAGT. The CDR3: CASREQGNSNQPQHF. Here the CDR3 DNA reads TGTGCCAGCAGGGAACAGGGCAATAGCAATCAGCCCCAGCATTTT.

This chain uses TRBV28 with TRBJ1-6, with TRBD1 as a possible D gene (6 bases). In germline, CDR1 is MDHEN, CDR2 SYDVKM. This CDR3 spans 15 amino acids. Between the trimmed V and J ends, which lost 5 bases and 9 bases, there was a span of 17 bases. DNA for the CDR3: TGTGCCAGCAGTCTACCACAGGGTGGTGGTTCACCCCTCCACTTT. Amino acid sequence: CASSLPQGGGSPLHF.

The chain couples TRBV6-1 to TRBJ1-5, with unresolved D. The CDR3 has 16 amino acids. The germline CDR1 and CDR2 sequences are MNHNS and SASEGT. Trimming cost V 3 bases and J 2 bases, with 14 bases left between them. CDR3 in DNA: TGTGCCAGCAGTGACCCCGGGGTACTTGGCAATCAGCCCCAGCATTTT. Translation gives CASSDPGVLGNQPQHF.